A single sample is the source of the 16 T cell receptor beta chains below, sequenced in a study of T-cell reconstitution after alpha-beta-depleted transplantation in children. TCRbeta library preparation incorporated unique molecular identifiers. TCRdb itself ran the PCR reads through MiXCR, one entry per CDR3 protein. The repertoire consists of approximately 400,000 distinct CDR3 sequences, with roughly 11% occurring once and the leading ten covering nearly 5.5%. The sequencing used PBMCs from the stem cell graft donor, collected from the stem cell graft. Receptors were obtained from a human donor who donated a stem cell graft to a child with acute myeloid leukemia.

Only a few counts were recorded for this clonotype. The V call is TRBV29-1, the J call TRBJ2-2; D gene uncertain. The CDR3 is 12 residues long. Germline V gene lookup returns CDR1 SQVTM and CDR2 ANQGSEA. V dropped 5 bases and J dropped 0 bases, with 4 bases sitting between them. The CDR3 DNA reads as TGCAGCGTTCTACCGAACACCGGGGAGCTGTTTTTT. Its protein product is CSVLPNTGELFF.

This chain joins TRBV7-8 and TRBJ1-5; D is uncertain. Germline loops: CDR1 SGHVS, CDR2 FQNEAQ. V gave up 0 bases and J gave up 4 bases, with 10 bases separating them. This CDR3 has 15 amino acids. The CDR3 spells CASSLARIPNQPQHF. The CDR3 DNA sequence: TGTGCCAGCAGCTTAGCGAGGATACCTAATCAGCCCCAGCATTTT.

DNA of the CDR3: TGTGCCAGCAGTCCGATCGAGACCCAGTACTTC. Protein sequence: CASSPIETQYF. V usage is TRBV2 and J usage is TRBJ2-5, with D hard to call. V was trimmed by 5 bases and J by 5 bases, leaving 6 bases between them. Germline CDR1 reads SNHLY; CDR2 reads FYNNEI. The CDR3 is made up of 11 amino acids.

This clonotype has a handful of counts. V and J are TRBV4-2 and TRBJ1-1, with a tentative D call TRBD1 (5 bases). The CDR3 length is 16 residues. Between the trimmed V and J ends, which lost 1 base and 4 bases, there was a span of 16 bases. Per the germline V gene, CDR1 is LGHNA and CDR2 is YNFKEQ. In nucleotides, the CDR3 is TGTGCCAGCAGCCAAGGGGGGACGGGGAAGGGCACTGAAGCTTTCTTT. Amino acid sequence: CASSQGGTGKGTEAFF.

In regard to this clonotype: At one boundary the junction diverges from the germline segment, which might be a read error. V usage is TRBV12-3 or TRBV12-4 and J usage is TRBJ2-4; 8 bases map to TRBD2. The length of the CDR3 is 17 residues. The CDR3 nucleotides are TGTGCCAGCAGTGCTCGGAGTAGCGGGGAGTTCGGAAACAGTCAGTACTTC. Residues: CASSARSSGEFGNSQYF.

The CDR3 region has the DNA TGTGCCAGCAGCCCCCGGGACAGGGGGTCGAGGACTGAAGCTTTCTTT. This translates into CASSPRDRGSRTEAFF. The chain has TRBV5-6 and TRBJ1-1; 11 bases agree with TRBD1. The CDR3 consists of 16 residues. V was clipped by 4 bases and J by 5 bases; unmatched bases: 10. The germline V gene encodes CDR1 SGHDT and CDR2 YYEEEE. Combining the CDR3 with reference TRBV5-6 and TRBJ1-1 gives the whole variable domain DAGVTQSPTHLIKTRGQQVTLRCSPKSGHDTVSWYQQALGQGPQFIFQYYEEEERQRGNFPDRFSGHQFPNYSSELNVNALLLGDSALYLCASSPRDRGSRTEAFFGQGTRLTVV.

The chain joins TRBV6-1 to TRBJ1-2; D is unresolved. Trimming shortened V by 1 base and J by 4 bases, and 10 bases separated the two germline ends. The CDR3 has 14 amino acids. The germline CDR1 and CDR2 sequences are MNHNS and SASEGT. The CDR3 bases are TGTGCCAGCAGTGAAGATGTAAGGTCCTATGGCTACACCTTC. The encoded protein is CASSEDVRSYGYTF.

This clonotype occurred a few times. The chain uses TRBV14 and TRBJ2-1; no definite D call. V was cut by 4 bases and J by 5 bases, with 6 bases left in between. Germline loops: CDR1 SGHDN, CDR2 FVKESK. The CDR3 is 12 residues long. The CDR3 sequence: CASSPHHNEQFF. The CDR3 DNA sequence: TGTGCCAGCAGCCCTCACCACAATGAGCAGTTCTTC.

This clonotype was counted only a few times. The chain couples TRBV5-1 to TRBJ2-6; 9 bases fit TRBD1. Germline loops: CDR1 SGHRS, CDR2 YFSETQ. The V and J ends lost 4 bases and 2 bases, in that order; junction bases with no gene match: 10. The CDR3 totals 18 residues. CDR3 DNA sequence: TGCGCCAGCAGCCCTGAAACGGGACAGGGTGCTGGGGCCAACGTCCTGACTTTC. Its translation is CASSPETGQGAGANVLTF.

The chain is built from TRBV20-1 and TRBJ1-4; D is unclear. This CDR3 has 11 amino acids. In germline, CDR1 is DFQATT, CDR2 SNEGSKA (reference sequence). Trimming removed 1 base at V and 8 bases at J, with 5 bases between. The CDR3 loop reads CSARGAEKLFF. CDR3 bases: TGCAGTGCTAGAGGTGCGGAAAAACTGTTTTTT.

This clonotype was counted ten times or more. The CDR3 here is CASSPGLLSTDTQYF. CDR3 DNA: TGTGCCAGCAGCCCGGGACTCCTAAGCACAGATACGCAGTATTTT. V usage is TRBV7-2 and J usage is TRBJ2-3, with a weak D call TRBD2 (6 bases). The CDR3 contains 15 residues. With 5 bases removed from V and 0 bases from J, the gap between germline ends came to 12 bases. From germline, CDR1 is SGHTA and CDR2 FQGNSA.

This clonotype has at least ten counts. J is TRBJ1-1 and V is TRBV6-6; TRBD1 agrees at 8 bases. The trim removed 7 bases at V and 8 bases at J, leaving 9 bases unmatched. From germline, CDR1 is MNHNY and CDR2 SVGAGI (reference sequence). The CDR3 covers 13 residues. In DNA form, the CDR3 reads TGTGCCAGCACCCGCGGGACAGGTGGGGAAGCTTTCTTT. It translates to CASTRGTGGEAFF.

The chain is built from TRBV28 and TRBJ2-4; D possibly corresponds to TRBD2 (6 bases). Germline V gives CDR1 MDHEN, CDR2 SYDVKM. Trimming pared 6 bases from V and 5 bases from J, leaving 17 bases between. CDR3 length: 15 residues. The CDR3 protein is CASRGGGTPQNIQYF. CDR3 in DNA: TGTGCCAGCAGGGGGGGTGGGACGCCCCAAAACATTCAGTACTTC.

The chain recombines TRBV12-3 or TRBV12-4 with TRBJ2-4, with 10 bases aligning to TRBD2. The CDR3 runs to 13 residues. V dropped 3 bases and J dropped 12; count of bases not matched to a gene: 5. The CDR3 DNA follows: TGTGCCAGCAGTTTGCGGACTAGCGGAGATCAGTACTTC. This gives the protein CASSLRTSGDQYF.

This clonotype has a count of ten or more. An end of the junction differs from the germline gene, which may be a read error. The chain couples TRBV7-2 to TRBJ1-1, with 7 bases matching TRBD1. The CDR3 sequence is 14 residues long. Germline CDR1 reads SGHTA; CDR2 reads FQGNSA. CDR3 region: CASSLGQTNTEAFF. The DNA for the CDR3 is TGCGCCAGCAGCTTGGGACAGACGAACACTGAAGCTTTCTTT.

The CDR3 protein is CASSLVTVGNTEAFF. The CDR3 nucleotides read TGCGCCAGCAGCTTGGTTACAGTAGGAAACACTGAAGCTTTCTTT. This chain links TRBV5-1 with TRBJ1-1, with D unresolved. Trimming left V 0 bases short and J 2 bases short, with 11 bases between. CDR1 and CDR2 from the germline V gene are SGHRS and YFSETQ. The CDR3 has 15 amino acids.